This TCR beta chain was sequenced in a study of cytomegalovirus exposure and HLA in healthy donors. With 4 bases clipped from V and 3 bases from J, the junction kept 16 bases outside the gene matches. The V gene's germline CDR1 is LNHNV and CDR2 YYDKDF (reference sequence). The CDR3 contains 18 residues. Repertoires were generated with immunoSEQ multiplex PCR, while TCRdb's copy carries only in-frame clones and drops some. This table has some 69,000 clones, around 96% appearing once. This receptor was obtained from a man aged 18 to 30 in good health and CMV-seropositive. The V gene is TRBV15, the J gene TRBJ2-5, with 8 bases lining up with TRBD1. The sample taken for sequencing was PBMCs. The CDR3 loop is CATSIPYGTGRIEETQYF. The DNA of the CDR3 is TGTGCCACCAGCATCCCTTACGGGACAGGAAGAATAGAAGAGACCCAGTACTTC.